This is a list of T cell receptor beta chains from one sample in a study of T cells in Graves' hyperthyroidism and ophthalmopathy. Each CDR3 protein is one row after TCRdb ran MiXCR on the multiplex PCR reads. The table lists a few hundred thousand distinct CDR3 sequences, roughly 14% of them singletons. Sequenced: blood. The receptors come from a woman aged 18-29 years with Graves' hyperthyroidism that later progressed to Graves' ophthalmopathy. Both conserved end residues are part of each CDR3. Fields, in order: CDR3 DNA, CDR3 protein, J gene, clone size, D gene, V gene. A D gene is named only where the DNA matches it firmly. A row's size may be missing; if present it is once, few, many or a size class.

CDR3 DNA: TGTGCCAGCAGCTTGCTGAGGGGCGGGGTCTACAATGAGCAGTTCTTC
CDR3 protein: CASSLLRGGVYNEQFF
J gene: TRBJ2-1
clone size: few
D gene: .
V gene: TRBV7-9

CDR3 DNA: TGTGCCATGATTTTCCCAACCGGGACTTGCCCCTCCGAGCAGTACTTC
CDR3 protein: CAMIFPTGTCPSEQYF
J gene: TRBJ2-7
clone size: .
D gene: .
V gene: TRBV10-3

CDR3 DNA: TGTGCCAGCAGTTACTCACCTCATAGCGGGAGAGCATACAATGAGCAGTTCTTC
CDR3 protein: CASSYSPHSGRAYNEQFF
J gene: TRBJ2-1
clone size: many
D gene: TRBD2
V gene: TRBV6-2/TRBV6-3

CDR3 DNA: TGCGCCAGCAGCCAAGATCTGGGTCCGGGACACCTCCGGCAAGCTTTCTTT
CDR3 protein: CASSQDLGPGHLRQAFF
J gene: TRBJ1-1
clone size: .
D gene: .
V gene: TRBV4-1

CDR3 DNA: TGTGCCAGCTCACCTGCAAATCAGCCCCAGCATTTT
CDR3 protein: CASSPANQPQHF
J gene: TRBJ1-5
clone size: many
D gene: .
V gene: TRBV18

CDR3 DNA: TGTGCCAGCAGCCGGATCGGGACGAGGAATGAAAAACTGTTTTTT
CDR3 protein: CASSRIGTRNEKLFF
J gene: TRBJ1-4
clone size: many
D gene: .
V gene: TRBV7-2

CDR3 DNA: TGTGCCAGCAGCCCCTGGACCGGCTACGAGCAGTACTTC
CDR3 protein: CASSPWTGYEQYF
J gene: TRBJ2-7
clone size: many
D gene: .
V gene: TRBV7-9

CDR3 DNA: TGTGCCAGCAGCTTAGGCTCCGGGACAGGGGTGGATGGCTACACCTTC
CDR3 protein: CASSLGSGTGVDGYTF
J gene: TRBJ1-2
clone size: few
D gene: TRBD1
V gene: TRBV7-9

CDR3 DNA: TGCAGTGCTAGAAGATCCGGGGTTGAAGCTTTCTTT
CDR3 protein: CSARRSGVEAFF
J gene: TRBJ1-1
clone size: many
D gene: .
V gene: TRBV20-1

CDR3 DNA: TGTGCCATCAGTGAGTCCCAGGGGTTTGGAGTGGCATTGGGCTCCTACGAGCAGTACTTC
CDR3 protein: CAISESQGFGVALGSYEQYF
J gene: TRBJ2-7
clone size: many
D gene: .
V gene: TRBV10-3

CDR3 DNA: TGCGCCAGCAGCCATCTCGGGGACACCCAAAATGAAAAACTGTTTTTT
CDR3 protein: CASSHLGDTQNEKLFF
J gene: TRBJ1-4
clone size: few
D gene: .
V gene: TRBV4-3

CDR3 DNA: TGTGCCAGCACCCACTCCTACCTCTACGAGCAGTACTTC
CDR3 protein: CASTHSYLYEQYF
J gene: TRBJ2-7
clone size: .
D gene: .
V gene: TRBV6-1

CDR3 DNA: TGTGCCAGCAGGTCCGAAGAGACCCAGTACTTC
CDR3 protein: CASRSEETQYF
J gene: TRBJ2-5
clone size: many
D gene: .
V gene: TRBV6-1

CDR3 DNA: TGTGCTAGTGGTTTGGTCCCGGGAGCGAACACCGGGGAGCTGTTTTTT
CDR3 protein: CASGLVPGANTGELFF
J gene: TRBJ2-2
clone size: many
D gene: .
V gene: TRBV12-5

CDR3 DNA: TGTGCCAGCAGCTCCAGACACACAGATACGCAGTATTTT
CDR3 protein: CASSSRHTDTQYF
J gene: TRBJ2-3
clone size: many
D gene: .
V gene: TRBV11-3

CDR3 DNA: TGTGCCAGCAGCTGGGACAGCTCCTACGAGCAGTACTTC
CDR3 protein: CASSWDSSYEQYF
J gene: TRBJ2-7
clone size: many
D gene: TRBD1
V gene: TRBV6-1

CDR3 DNA: TGTGCCAGCAGTTTATGTCCACTAGCGCTGAGCTCCTACAATGAGCAGTTCTTC
CDR3 protein: CASSLCPLALSSYNEQFF
J gene: TRBJ2-1
clone size: .
D gene: TRBD2
V gene: TRBV28

CDR3 DNA: TGTGCCAGCAGCCAAGTGCCGAACTATGGCTACACCTTC
CDR3 protein: CASSQVPNYGYTF
J gene: TRBJ1-2
clone size: few
D gene: .
V gene: TRBV3-1

CDR3 DNA: TGTGCCACCAGCAGGCCGGGACAGGGGGCTTACGAGCAGTACTTC
CDR3 protein: CATSRPGQGAYEQYF
J gene: TRBJ2-7
clone size: few
D gene: TRBD1
V gene: TRBV15

CDR3 DNA: TGCAGTGCTGCCGGGACAGGCTATGGCTACACCTTC
CDR3 protein: CSAAGTGYGYTF
J gene: TRBJ1-2
clone size: many
D gene: TRBD1
V gene: TRBV20-1

CDR3 DNA: TGTGCCAGCAGCCATCCACCTCCAACAGGGTTAAATGAAAAACTGTTTTTT
CDR3 protein: CASSHPPPTGLNEKLFF
J gene: TRBJ1-4
clone size: few
D gene: .
V gene: TRBV4-2

CDR3 DNA: TGTGCCAGCACCATTAGCGGGAGAGTCTCAGATACGCAGTATTTT
CDR3 protein: CASTISGRVSDTQYF
J gene: TRBJ2-3
clone size: .
D gene: TRBD2
V gene: TRBV6-1

CDR3 DNA: TGTGCCAGTAGTATACGGGGGTCGCCCCCAGTCTACGAGCAGTACTTC
CDR3 protein: CASSIRGSPPVYEQYF
J gene: TRBJ2-7
clone size: .
D gene: .
V gene: TRBV19

CDR3 DNA: TGTGCCAGCAGCCGAGACAGGGGCCCGAGGGAGACCCAGTACTTC
CDR3 protein: CASSRDRGPRETQYF
J gene: TRBJ2-5
clone size: many
D gene: TRBD1
V gene: TRBV28

CDR3 DNA: TGTGCCAGCAGCCCCTACAGGCTTGCGGGGGGATTAGAGACCCAGTACTTC
CDR3 protein: CASSPYRLAGGLETQYF
J gene: TRBJ2-5
clone size: many
D gene: TRBD2
V gene: TRBV2

CDR3 DNA: TGTGCCAGCAGCTCCCTCGGCTTATACACTGAAGCTTTCTTT
CDR3 protein: CASSSLGLYTEAFF
J gene: TRBJ1-1
clone size: few
D gene: .
V gene: TRBV14

CDR3 DNA: TGTGCCATCAGCGGGGACCTGGCACCCGATACGCGGTATTTT
CDR3 protein: CAISGDLAPDTRYF
J gene: TRBJ2-3
clone size: .
D gene: .
V gene: TRBV10-3

CDR3 DNA: TGCGCCAGCAGCTTGGCCCCCAGGGGCGGAGTCACTGAAGCTTTCTTT
CDR3 protein: CASSLAPRGGVTEAFF
J gene: TRBJ1-1
clone size: many
D gene: .
V gene: TRBV5-1

CDR3 DNA: TGTGCCAGCAGCTTAGGGGGAAGGCTGTGGGAGACCCAGTACTTC
CDR3 protein: CASSLGGRLWETQYF
J gene: TRBJ2-5
clone size: .
D gene: .
V gene: TRBV7-9

CDR3 DNA: TGTGCCAGCAGTCCCGGACAGAAACTTCTTCAACTAGGCTACACCTTC
CDR3 protein: CASSPGQKLLQLGYTF
J gene: TRBJ1-2
clone size: many
D gene: .
V gene: TRBV12-3/TRBV12-4

CDR3 DNA: TGTGCCAGCAGTTGGGGGGCGAGGACCGGGGAGCTGTTTTTT
CDR3 protein: CASSWGARTGELFF
J gene: TRBJ2-2
clone size: .
D gene: .
V gene: TRBV27

CDR3 DNA: TGTGCCAGCAGCGTAGCGGCGGGGGAGGACACAGATACGCAGTATTTT
CDR3 protein: CASSVAAGEDTDTQYF
J gene: TRBJ2-3
clone size: few
D gene: TRBD2
V gene: TRBV9

CDR3 DNA: TGCGCCAGCAGCGGCCTAGCGGGAGATAGTACAGATACGCAGTATTTT
CDR3 protein: CASSGLAGDSTDTQYF
J gene: TRBJ2-3
clone size: many
D gene: TRBD2
V gene: TRBV5-1

CDR3 DNA: TGTGCCAGCAGCCAAAGTGCCTGGGCCGCATACAATGAGCAGTTCTTC
CDR3 protein: CASSQSAWAAYNEQFF
J gene: TRBJ2-1
clone size: many
D gene: .
V gene: TRBV11-2

CDR3 DNA: TGTGCCAGCAGAACTAGCGGGAAACACAATGAGCAGTTCTTC
CDR3 protein: CASRTSGKHNEQFF
J gene: TRBJ2-1
clone size: many
D gene: TRBD2
V gene: TRBV7-2

CDR3 DNA: TGCGCCAGCAGCTCGACGAAGGGGGACAGGGGCACCGGGGAGCTGTTTTTT
CDR3 protein: CASSSTKGDRGTGELFF
J gene: TRBJ2-2
clone size: few
D gene: TRBD1
V gene: TRBV5-1

CDR3 DNA: TGTGCCAGCAGCTTGTTAAGGGACAGGGGGATCTATGGCTACACCTTC
CDR3 protein: CASSLLRDRGIYGYTF
J gene: TRBJ1-2
clone size: few
D gene: TRBD1
V gene: TRBV7-8

CDR3 DNA: TGTGCCAGCAGTGCAGGACGGGAGTATAATTCACCCCTCCACTTT
CDR3 protein: CASSAGREYNSPLHF
J gene: TRBJ1-6
clone size: many
D gene: .
V gene: TRBV28

CDR3 DNA: TGCGCCAGCAGCTTCCGGGACAGGACCTACGAGCAGTACTTC
CDR3 protein: CASSFRDRTYEQYF
J gene: TRBJ2-7
clone size: many
D gene: TRBD1
V gene: TRBV5-1

CDR3 DNA: TGTGCCTGGAGTGTCAGGGGACAGGGACTGTTTTTT
CDR3 protein: CAWSVRGQGLFF
J gene: TRBJ1-4
clone size: many
D gene: TRBD1
V gene: TRBV30

CDR3 DNA: TGCGCCAGCAGAGAGGCTTCCTCCTACGAGCAGTACTTC
CDR3 protein: CASREASSYEQYF
J gene: TRBJ2-7
clone size: .
D gene: .
V gene: TRBV5-1

CDR3 DNA: TGTGCCAGCTCGTCTCAACGGACAGGGTCCTACGAGCAGTACTTC
CDR3 protein: CASSSQRTGSYEQYF
J gene: TRBJ2-7
clone size: many
D gene: TRBD1
V gene: TRBV12-3/TRBV12-4

CDR3 DNA: TGTGCTAGCAGTGAACAGGGGGGTAGCGGGAGAGCCATCAGTGAGCAGTTCTTC
CDR3 protein: CASSEQGGSGRAISEQFF
J gene: TRBJ2-1
clone size: .
D gene: .
V gene: TRBV2

CDR3 DNA: TGTGCCAGCTCTCTTCGCACGAAAGTCACCCTCTCTGGGGCCAACGTCCTGACTTTC
CDR3 protein: CASSLRTKVTLSGANVLTF
J gene: TRBJ2-6
clone size: few
D gene: .
V gene: TRBV18

CDR3 DNA: TGTGCCAGCAGCGTGACTAGCGGGAGGGCGGATACGCAGTATTTT
CDR3 protein: CASSVTSGRADTQYF
J gene: TRBJ2-3
clone size: many
D gene: TRBD2
V gene: TRBV25-1

CDR3 DNA: TGCAGTGCTAGTGCCCGGGACTTAGAGCAGTTCTTC
CDR3 protein: CSASARDLEQFF
J gene: TRBJ2-1
clone size: few
D gene: .
V gene: TRBV20-1

CDR3 DNA: TGTGCCATCAGTGAGCGGTTGAACACTGAAGCTTTCTTT
CDR3 protein: CAISERLNTEAFF
J gene: TRBJ1-1
clone size: .
D gene: .
V gene: TRBV10-3

CDR3 DNA: TGTGCCAGTAGTATAGTGGCAGAACAAGAGACCCAGTACTTC
CDR3 protein: CASSIVAEQETQYF
J gene: TRBJ2-5
clone size: .
D gene: .
V gene: TRBV19

CDR3 DNA: TGCGCCAGCAGCTTGAACTCAGGAGCTAACACCGGGGAGCTGTTTTTT
CDR3 protein: CASSLNSGANTGELFF
J gene: TRBJ2-2
clone size: .
D gene: .
V gene: TRBV5-1

CDR3 DNA: TGTGCCAGCAGCCCCAGGACTAGCGGGGGGGGCAATGAGCAGTTCTTC
CDR3 protein: CASSPRTSGGGNEQFF
J gene: TRBJ2-1
clone size: .
D gene: TRBD2
V gene: TRBV7-2

CDR3 DNA: TGTGCCAGCATTCCGCTCCCAGATACGCAGTATTTT
CDR3 protein: CASIPLPDTQYF
J gene: TRBJ2-3
clone size: many
D gene: .
V gene: TRBV2

CDR3 DNA: TGTGCCACCAGCAGAGGATGGGGCACTGAAGCTTTCTTT
CDR3 protein: CATSRGWGTEAFF
J gene: TRBJ1-1
clone size: few
D gene: .
V gene: TRBV15

CDR3 DNA: TGTGCCAGCAGTCCCGGGACAGTTCTCCTAGCGGGGCACAATGAGCAGTTCTTC
CDR3 protein: CASSPGTVLLAGHNEQFF
J gene: TRBJ2-1
clone size: many
D gene: TRBD2
V gene: TRBV28

CDR3 DNA: TGTGCCAGGACCGAAGTTCCGGGACAAATGGGCTACACCTTC
CDR3 protein: CARTEVPGQMGYTF
J gene: TRBJ1-2
clone size: many
D gene: .
V gene: TRBV2

CDR3 DNA: TGCAGTGCAACCAGGGGGAACACTGAAGCTTTCTTT
CDR3 protein: CSATRGNTEAFF
J gene: TRBJ1-1
clone size: many
D gene: .
V gene: TRBV20-1

CDR3 DNA: TGTGCCAGCATGCAGGGAGGTCGGCTCGAGCAGTACTTC
CDR3 protein: CASMQGGRLEQYF
J gene: TRBJ2-7
clone size: many
D gene: .
V gene: TRBV2

CDR3 DNA: TGTGCCAGCAGCCCAGCATTCTCCTATAATTCACCCCTCCACTTT
CDR3 protein: CASSPAFSYNSPLHF
J gene: TRBJ1-6
clone size: many
D gene: .
V gene: TRBV7-9

CDR3 DNA: TGCAGTGCTAGTGACGGGGCGTTAAACTATGGCTACACCTTC
CDR3 protein: CSASDGALNYGYTF
J gene: TRBJ1-2
clone size: many
D gene: .
V gene: TRBV20-1

CDR3 DNA: TGTGCCAGCAGCTCGACAGGGAGGGGGATGGATGAGCAGTTCTTC
CDR3 protein: CASSSTGRGMDEQFF
J gene: TRBJ2-1
clone size: .
D gene: .
V gene: TRBV5-6